These 15 T cell receptor beta chains originate from one sample sequenced in a study of blood T cell repertoires in COVID-19. The protocol was immunoSEQ multiplex PCR, while the TCRdb copy is restricted to in-frame clones and leaves out a portion. The sample includes about 140,000 clones, roughly 85% of them seen just once. The sample comprised peripheral blood. The receptors originated from a human donor with acute or convalescent COVID-19. The donor label of this sample is uncertain.

This chain uses TRBV19 with TRBJ2-4, with a tentative D call TRBD1 (5 bases). Between the trimmed V and J ends, which lost 7 bases and 0 bases, there was a span of 16 bases. This CDR3 is built from 16 residues. Per germline, CDR1 LNHDA and CDR2 SQIVND (reference sequence). The DNA for the CDR3 is TGTGCCAGTATGGAGACAGATTATCTAGCCAAAAACATTCAGTACTTC. Its protein product is CASMETDYLAKNIQYF.

This rearrangement joins TRBV6-2 or TRBV6-3 to TRBJ2-2; D gene uncertain. V lost 4 bases, J lost 6 bases, and 9 bases lay in between. This CDR3 contains 13 residues. CDR1 MNHEY and CDR2 SVGEGT come from the germline V gene. CDR3 in amino acids: CASSSRGAGELFF. CDR3 coding DNA: TGTGCCAGCAGTTCCCGCGGAGCCGGGGAGCTGTTTTTT.

The rearrangement uses TRBV28 and TRBJ1-4; the match to TRBD1 covers 9 bases. Germline loops: CDR1 MDHEN, CDR2 SYDVKM. CDR3 size: 12 residues. The trim removed 10 bases at V and 8 bases at J, leaving 5 bases unmatched. CDR3 nucleotides: TGTGCCACCGGGGACAGGGTAGAAAAACTGTTTTTT. Amino acids: CATGDRVEKLFF.

This chain links TRBV9 with TRBJ1-1; tentative D call: TRBD1 (5 bases). The germline V gene has CDR1 SGDLS and CDR2 YYNGEE. The germline V and J ends were trimmed by 4 bases and 3 bases, with 13 bases remaining between them. The CDR3 sequence is 14 residues long. CDR3 sequence: CASSPGHLYTEAFF. The CDR3 DNA reads as TGTGCCAGCAGCCCCGGACACCTTTACACTGAAGCTTTCTTT.

V usage is TRBV18 and J usage is TRBJ2-7; 7 bases fit TRBD1. The CDR3 contains 14 residues. With V trimmed by 5 bases and J by 2 bases, 6 bases remained unmatched. CDR1 and CDR2 (germline): KGHSH, LQKENI. The CDR3 DNA follows: TGTGCCAGCTCAGCCAGACAGGGTACCTACGAGCAGTACGTC. Its translation: CASSARQGTYEQYV.

The chain carries TRBV25-1 and TRBJ1-4, with 9 bases lining up with TRBD1. The CDR3 runs to 16 residues. Losses at the gene ends were 0 bases for V and 6 bases for J; bases not matched to a gene: 5. The germline V gene has CDR1 MGHDK and CDR2 SYGVNS. CDR3 coding DNA: TGTGCCAGCAGTGAATATGGGACAGGGAAGGATGAAAAACTGTTTTTT. Translation gives CASSEYGTGKDEKLFF.

In this sample, this clone turned up a few times. CDR3 in amino acids: CASSHSDRGNQPQHF. The CDR3 DNA is TGTGCCAGCAGCCACAGCGACAGGGGAAATCAGCCCCAGCATTTT. The chain combines TRBV6-5 with TRBJ1-5, with TRBD1 matching over 8 bases. This CDR3 has 15 amino acids. Germline V CDR1 and CDR2: MNHEY, SVGAGI. Trimming cost V 6 bases and J 4 bases; bases outside gene matches: 8.

V gene TRBV5-1 combines with J gene TRBJ1-6, with D unresolved. The germline V and J ends were trimmed by 4 bases and 5 bases, with 7 bases remaining between them. The CDR3 runs to 13 residues. Germline V lookup: CDR1 SGHRS, CDR2 YFSETQ. CDR3 amino acids: CASSQLDNSPLHF. Here the CDR3 DNA reads TGCGCCAGCAGCCAATTAGATAATTCACCCCTCCACTTT.

The chain employs TRBV27 and TRBJ1-1; a weak D match, TRBD1 (6 bases). The CDR3 sequence is 13 residues long. CDR1 is MNHEY, CDR2 SMNVEV, per germline (reference sequence). V was pared by 6 bases and J by 0 bases, with 8 bases between. CDR3 in amino acids: CASRDSMNTEAFF. The CDR3 DNA sequence: TGTGCCAGCAGGGACAGCATGAACACTGAAGCTTTCTTT.

This clone is a singleton in its sample. The J gene is TRBJ1-5, the V gene TRBV7-2; TRBD1 matches at 8 bases. CDR1 is SGHTA, CDR2 FQGNSA, per germline. There are 17 residues in the CDR3. V was pared by 3 bases and J by 3 bases, with 10 bases of the junction left unmatched. CDR3 DNA: TGTGCCAGCAGCTTCGGACAGGGAATGGGTTACAATCAGCCCCAGCATTTT. Translating gives CASSFGQGMGYNQPQHF. Using reference TRBV7-2 and TRBJ1-5 for the parts outside the CDR3, the full variable domain is GAGVSQSPSNKVTEKGKDVELRCDPISGHTALYWYRQSLGQGLEFLIYFQGNSAPDKSGLPSDRFSAERTGGSVSTLTIQRTQQEDSAVYLCASSFGQGMGYNQPQHFGDGTRLSIL.

This clone was observed a few times. The rearrangement links TRBV5-5 to TRBJ1-5; no firm D call. V was trimmed by 2 bases and J by 4 bases, leaving 10 bases between them. In germline, CDR1 is SGHKS, CDR2 YYEKEE (reference sequence). The CDR3 runs 14 residues. The CDR3 sequence: CASSFGSGNQPQHF. For the CDR3, the DNA is TGTGCCAGCAGCTTCGGGAGTGGAAATCAGCCCCAGCATTTT.

The chain joins TRBV11-3 to TRBJ2-1; 16 nucleotides agree with TRBD2. J lost 13 bases, V lost 1 base, and 7 bases had no gene match. Germline loops: CDR1 SGHNT, CDR2 YENEEA. This CDR3 is 16 amino acids long. The CDR3 loop reads CASSLGGTSGRADQFF. The DNA of the CDR3 is TGTGCCAGCAGCTTAGGTGGGACTAGCGGGAGGGCCGACCAGTTCTTC.

The V and J genes are TRBV6-2 or TRBV6-3 and TRBJ2-1; 9 bases are shared with TRBD2. Unmatched junction bases numbered 8, after V lost 2 bases and J lost 6 bases. This CDR3 region has 16 residues. Germline CDR1 MNHEY, CDR2 SVGEGT. Here the CDR3 DNA reads TGTGCCAGCAGTTACCGGGGCGGGAGGGGTCTCAATGAGCAGTTCTTC. Its translation is CASSYRGGRGLNEQFF.

The chain has TRBV7-9 and TRBJ1-1; D is undetermined. Germline values: CDR1 SEHNR, CDR2 FQNEAQ (reference sequence). CDR3 length: 13 residues. V was cut by 4 bases and J by 5 bases, with 11 bases left in between. The CDR3 is CASSSLTGTEAFF. The CDR3 DNA is TGTGCCAGCAGCTCCCTAACGGGGACTGAAGCTTTCTTT.

The chain links TRBV6-6 to TRBJ2-2, with TRBD1 identical over 9 bases. CDR1 is MNHNY, CDR2 SVGAGI, per germline (reference sequence). This CDR3 has 16 amino acids. Losses at the gene ends were 1 base for V and 3 bases for J; bases not matched to a gene: 3. The CDR3 is CASSYFRTGDTGELFF. The CDR3 DNA reads as TGTGCCAGCAGTTACTTCCGGACAGGGGACACCGGGGAGCTGTTTTTT.